This entry is about one T cell receptor beta chain. The antigen remains undetermined. The source of the sample is a study of CD8 T cells in Susac syndrome. The V and J ends lost 6 bases and 7 bases respectively, with 13 bases between them. CDR1 and CDR2 (germline): MNHEY, SMNVEV (reference sequence). This CDR3 contains 12 residues. Stable or active relapsing-remitting multiple sclerosis, untreated and meeting revised McDonald criteria, defined the controls. Negative isolation was applied to CD8+ and CD4+ T cells, and FACS enrichment was applied to TEMRA cells. An amount of RNA that ranged from 0.5 to 1 ug was reverse transcribed with random hexamers. With immunoSEQ multiplex PCR, TCR beta CDR3 was amplified across 54 Vbeta and 13 Jbeta. One entry per CDR3 protein results from TCRdb running MiXCR on the immunoSEQ multiplex PCR reads. Of about 300,000 distinct CDR3 sequences detected, 75% to 90% appear once; the ten largest clones hold around 0.2%.

Study-level points and caveats: The number of individuals included in the study's TCR sequencing and HLA analysis was acknowledged as relatively small.

This TCR was sampled from a human donor with multiple sclerosis. The rearrangement links TRBV27 to TRBJ2-7; no clear D gene. Sequenced sample: CD8+ T cells from PBMCs. The CDR3 region is CASSPTEGEQYF. The CDR3, as DNA: TGTGCCAGCAGCCCCACAGAAGGGGAGCAGTACTTC.